One sample yielded the 22 T cell receptor beta chains listed below, sequenced in a study of cytomegalovirus exposure and HLA in healthy donors. Amplification used 60 Vbeta primers and 13 Jbeta primers. Produced via immunoSEQ multiplex PCR; TCRdb's table is partial and in-frame only. The sample holds 100,000 to 130,000 clones; under 80% are singletons and the top ten take approximately 15%. Sequencing was performed on PBMCs. The origin of the receptors is a woman between 40 and 50 years old in good health and CMV-seropositive.

This clone occurred a few times. The rearrangement links TRBV5-1 to TRBJ2-1; TRBD2 matches at 12 bases. The CDR3 covers 18 residues. V was clipped by 4 bases and J by 0 bases; unmatched bases: 8. Germline assignment: CDR1 SGHRS and CDR2 YFSETQ. The CDR3 DNA is TGCGCCAGCAGCCCCAGGACTAGCGGGGTGAGCTCCTACAATGAGCAGTTCTTC. Translation: CASSPRTSGVSSYNEQFF.

The J gene is TRBJ1-6, the V gene TRBV9; TRBD1 matches at 7 bases. CDR1 is SGDLS, CDR2 YYNGEE, per germline. This CDR3 is built from 15 residues. The V segment lost 0 bases and the J segment 7 bases; nucleotides outside the gene matches: 4. DNA of the CDR3: TGTGCCAGCAGCGTAGTAGGGGGCGCGAATTCACCCCTCCACTTT. Translated, it gives CASSVVGGANSPLHF.

The CDR3 loop reads CASSALNQPQHF. The CDR3 DNA sequence: TGTGCCAGCAGCGCACTAAATCAGCCCCAGCATTTT. The chain joins TRBV5-6 to TRBJ1-5; D is unresolved. This CDR3 has 12 amino acids. The germline V gene encodes CDR1 SGHDT and CDR2 YYEEEE. V lost 4 bases and J 4 bases, leaving 6 bases between the germline ends.

V is TRBV7-6 and J is TRBJ2-3; 10 nucleotides align to TRBD2. J was trimmed by 7 bases and V by 1 base; bases with no gene match: 8. CDR1 and CDR2 from the germline V gene are SGHVS and FNYEAQ. The CDR3 spans 16 residues. The CDR3 protein is CASSLEPAGGPNTQYF. The CDR3 bases are TGTGCCAGCAGCTTAGAGCCAGCGGGGGGGCCAAATACGCAGTATTTT.

This clone was detected once. The chain combines TRBV5-1 with TRBJ2-7; possibly TRBD1 for D (5 bases). The ends were cut back, 1 base at V and 5 bases at J, with 13 bases in the middle. The germline V gene encodes CDR1 SGHRS and CDR2 YFSETQ. CDR3 length equals 14 residues. The CDR3: CASSLFGRRDEQYF. The CDR3 bases are TGCGCCAGCAGCTTGTTTGGCCGCAGGGACGAGCAGTACTTC.

The rearrangement uses TRBV7-9 and TRBJ1-4; D is ambiguous. CDR3 length: 14 amino acids. Germline lookup yields CDR1 SEHNR and CDR2 FQNEAQ (reference sequence). Trimming left V 5 bases short and J 7 bases short, with 14 bases between. This CDR3 reads CASSPGSLSEKLFF. CDR3 bases: TGTGCCAGCAGCCCCGGTTCCTTAAGTGAAAAACTGTTTTTT.

This rearrangement joins TRBV7-9 to TRBJ1-2, with 7 bases fitting TRBD1. Germline loops: CDR1 SEHNR, CDR2 FQNEAQ (reference sequence). Losses at the gene ends were 1 base for V and 6 bases for J; bases not matched to a gene: 2. The CDR3 spans 13 residues. CDR3 residues: CASSLGQGHGYTF. The CDR3 DNA reads as TGTGCCAGCAGCTTAGGACAGGGCCATGGCTACACCTTC.

The sample holds a few counts of this clone. V is TRBV4-1 and J is TRBJ1-6, with D possibly being TRBD1 (5 bases). Germline CDR1 is MGHRA and CDR2 is YSYEKL. The CDR3 loop spans 18 amino acids. V lost 1 base to trimming and J lost 1 base, with 14 bases between them. The CDR3 sequence is CASSQVPQGQSYNSPLHF. The CDR3 region has the DNA TGCGCCAGCAGCCAAGTCCCCCAGGGTCAATCCTATAATTCACCCCTCCACTTT.

The count of this clone is one. V is TRBV19 and J is TRBJ2-1; 13 positions match TRBD2. V was clipped by 5 bases and J by 4 bases; unmatched bases: 11. The CDR3 is made up of 18 amino acids. The V gene's germline CDR1 is LNHDA and CDR2 SQIVND (reference sequence). The CDR3 DNA reads TGTGCCAGTAGTTTAAACCTACGGACTAGCGGGGGTTACAATGAGCAGTTCTTC. Its translation is CASSLNLRTSGGYNEQFF.

The CDR3 nucleotides read TGTGCCAGCAGCGTAGGGTCATTGAGCAGGCCCCGCCCGACTAATGAAAAACTGTTTTTT. Translating it yields CASSVGSLSRPRPTNEKLFF. The chain links TRBV9 to TRBJ1-4; D gene uncertain. The germline gives CDR1 SGDLS, CDR2 YYNGEE. CDR3 length equals 20 residues. Trimming took 0 bases from V and 2 from J, leaving 23 bases between them.

This chain links TRBV6-6 with TRBJ1-6; D is unresolved. The length of the CDR3 is 13 residues. Germline loops: CDR1 MNHNY, CDR2 SVGAGI (reference sequence). Deletions cut 2 bases from V and 8 bases from J, with 7 bases between. Here the CDR3 reads CASSYGEDSPLHF. The CDR3 DNA is TGTGCCAGCAGTTACGGCGAGGATTCACCCCTCCACTTT.

The chain employs TRBV6-1 and TRBJ2-3; TRBD1 aligns across 11 bases. J lost 3 bases, V lost 3 bases, and 2 bases had no gene match. CDR1 and CDR2 (germline): MNHNS, SASEGT. The CDR3 runs to 15 residues. CDR3 in DNA: TGTGCCAGCAGTGAGGGACAGGGGGTAACAGATACGCAGTATTTT. Translating it yields CASSEGQGVTDTQYF.

This clone was seen only a few times. Other DNA sequences in this sample translate to the same CDR3. The rearrangement joins TRBV6-6 to TRBJ2-1, with D uncertain. Germline loops: CDR1 MNHNY, CDR2 SVGAGI (reference sequence). The CDR3 sequence is 12 residues long. Trimming left V 6 bases short and J 4 bases short, with 7 bases between. The chain's CDR3 is CASSPSYNEQFF. CDR3 DNA: TGTGCCAGCAGCCCCTCGTACAATGAGCAGTTCTTC.

The chain couples TRBV6-1 to TRBJ2-3, with 7 positions matching TRBD1. Germline-derived CDR1 and CDR2 are MNHNS and SASEGT. This CDR3 is 14 amino acids long. V shed 5 bases, J shed 4 bases, and the junction held 6 bases outside the gene matches. CDR3 loop: CASSTTGVADTQYF. As DNA, the CDR3 is TGTGCCAGCAGTACTACAGGGGTTGCAGATACGCAGTATTTT.

The chain employs TRBV7-2 and TRBJ1-2; TRBD1 is a possible D gene (5 bases). V was trimmed by 3 bases and J by 6 bases, leaving 11 bases between them. CDR1 and CDR2 (germline): SGHTA, FQGNSA. This CDR3 comprises 13 residues. The CDR3 reads CASSLYGGDGYTF. CDR3 sequence (DNA): TGTGCCAGCAGCTTGTACGGGGGAGATGGCTACACCTTC.

This sequence joins TRBV2 and TRBJ2-5; TRBD2 matches at 8 bases. CDR1 SNHLY and CDR2 FYNNEI come from the germline V gene. CDR3 length equals 16 residues. Unmatched junction bases numbered 7, after V lost 0 bases and J lost 4 bases. In DNA, the CDR3 is TGTGCCAGCAGTGAAGCCCTTGCGGGGGGTTTAGAGACCCAGTACTTC. This translates into CASSEALAGGLETQYF.

The table lists this clone with a count of one. The chain employs TRBV11-2 and TRBJ1-5; D may be TRBD1 (6 bases). The CDR3 length is 15 residues. Trimming shortened V by 0 bases and J by 6 bases, and 12 bases separated the two germline ends. The germline V gene has CDR1 SGHAT and CDR2 FQNNGV. In nucleotides, the CDR3 is TGTGCCAGCAGCTTAGAGGGGGACATGGGTCAGCCCCAGCATTTT. Protein product: CASSLEGDMGQPQHF.

The rearrangement links TRBV6-1 to TRBJ1-6; unclear D gene. This CDR3 comprises 15 residues. The V and J ends lost 10 bases and 8 bases respectively, with 21 bases between them. Germline CDR1 MNHNS, CDR2 SASEGT. DNA for the CDR3: TGTGCCACTACCGCCTTTAATAACAGAGATTCACCCCTCCACTTT. Its translation is CATTAFNNRDSPLHF.

This clone occurred once. This rearrangement joins TRBV12-5 to TRBJ2-5, with 9 nucleotides matching TRBD1. After removal of 3 bases from V and 5 bases from J, the junction contained 10 bases not matched to a gene. Per the germline V gene, CDR1 is LGHNT and CDR2 is FRNRAP. This CDR3 contains 16 residues. The CDR3, as DNA: TGTGCTAGTGGTTTATCGGAACAGGGGGCAGGGGAGACCCAGTACTTC. Translated: CASGLSEQGAGETQYF.

The rearrangement links TRBV25-1 to TRBJ1-2; possible D gene TRBD1, 6 bases. The length of the CDR3 is 13 residues. Germline V gives CDR1 MGHDK, CDR2 SYGVNS. Trimming removed 8 bases at V and 6 bases at J, with 16 bases between. The CDR3 region is CASAAREGDGYTF. CDR3 DNA sequence: TGTGCCAGCGCAGCCCGGGAGGGGGATGGCTACACCTTC.

V usage is TRBV30 and J usage is TRBJ1-5; TRBD1 is a possible D gene (6 bases). There are 14 residues in the CDR3. Trimming removed 0 bases from V and 7 bases from J, with 13 bases in between. The germline CDR1 and CDR2 sequences are GTSNPN and SVGIG (reference sequence). CDR3 residues: CAWSVEQGRQPQHF. CDR3 DNA sequence: TGTGCCTGGAGTGTAGAACAGGGCCGGCAGCCCCAGCATTTT.

V gene TRBV2 combines with J gene TRBJ1-2; D uncertain. The CDR3 runs 13 residues. Germline V lookup: CDR1 SNHLY, CDR2 FYNNEI. V shed 6 bases and J shed 2 bases, with 10 bases lying between them. As DNA, the CDR3 is TGTGCCAGCAGCCGGACTGAGAACTATGGCTACACCTTC. Its translation is CASSRTENYGYTF.